Sequencing of this T cell receptor beta chain was carried out in a study of glioma-infiltrating T cells. Study-level results: Tissue-blood divergence was below expectation in non-neoplastic patients, above in gliomas. CDR3 overlap between tissue and blood was very small.

In this sample, this clonotype turned up a few times. Its antigen remains unknown. Amplification of TCR alpha and beta CDR3 regions from RNA used iRepertoire nested multiplex PCR. One-step reverse transcription and amplification started from approximately 100-400 ng of tissue mRNA or PBMC total RNA. MiXCR was run by TCRdb on the multiplex PCR reads, yielding one entry per CDR3 protein. Of about 130,000 distinct CDR3 sequences listed, under 30% are singletons. The CDR3 has 13 amino acids. V lost 2 bases and J 4 bases, leaving 6 bases between the germline ends. Germline lookup yields CDR1 SGHVS and CDR2 FNYEAQ.

This chain uses TRBV7-6 with TRBJ2-1; no reliable D call. The clonotype was recovered from a human donor with low-grade glioma or glioblastoma, undergoing nonglioma brain surgery, or in good health (not recorded which). Sequencing was performed on glioma tissue, nonneoplastic brain tissue, or PBMCs (not recorded which). CDR3 DNA: TGTGCCAGCAGCTTAAACGGATACAATGAGCAGTTCTTC. Translated: CASSLNGYNEQFF.